The 18 T cell receptor beta chains below were found in one sample sequenced in a study of T cells in Graves' hyperthyroidism and ophthalmopathy (dated by TCRdb to 2018 to 2020). Library preparation was by multiplex PCR. The sequencer was an Illumina HiSeq 2000. Amplification of TCR beta CDR3 regions was carried out from RNA transcripts. A first-round RT-PCR of the TCR CDR3 used the HTBI primer set with the Qiagen OneStep RT-PCR kit. TCRdb itself trimmed the public reads at Q25 with fastp, ran MiXCR and retained productive beta chains. Under each unique CDR3 protein, matching rows form one entry showing the most common genes and DNA. Here the sample has more than 650,000 distinct CDR3 sequences; around 15% occur a single time. Approximately 10% of the sample comes from the top ten. Sequences were obtained from blood. These receptor sequences come from a woman under 30 with Graves' hyperthyroidism.

This clonotype was seen only a few times. The chain recombines TRBV28 with TRBJ1-4, with no clear D. This CDR3 contains 15 residues. CDR1 and CDR2 (germline): MDHEN, SYDVKM. V shed 3 bases and J shed 0 bases, with 8 bases lying between them. The DNA for the CDR3 is TGTGCCAGCAGTTTGCCGGAGGCAACTAATGAAAAACTGTTTTTT. Amino acid sequence: CASSLPEATNEKLFF. Variable domain in full (rest from reference TRBV28 and TRBJ1-4): DVKVTQSSRYLVKRTGEKVFLECVQDMDHENMFWYRQDPGLGLRLIYFSYDVKMKEKGDIPEGYSVSREKKERFSLILESASTNQTSMYLCASSLPEATNEKLFFGSGTQLSVL.

The rearrangement links TRBV7-9 to TRBJ2-7; D might be TRBD1 (5 bases). CDR3 length: 13 amino acids. Between the trimmed V and J ends, which lost 3 bases and 3 bases, there was a span of 9 bases. Germline V CDR1 and CDR2: SEHNR, FQNEAQ (reference sequence). The CDR3 loop is CASSFIGVYEQYF. DNA for the CDR3: TGTGCCAGCAGCTTCATAGGGGTCTACGAGCAGTACTTC.

V gene TRBV12-3 or TRBV12-4 combines with J gene TRBJ2-2; 8 positions match TRBD2. The CDR3 has 16 residues. The V and J ends lost 3 bases and 1 base, in that order; junction bases with no gene match: 4. The CDR3 nucleotides are TGTGCCAGCAGTTTTTGGGCGGGAGGGAACACCGGGGAGCTGTTTTTT. As protein: CASSFWAGGNTGELFF.

The gene calls are TRBV10-2 and TRBJ2-1, with D possibly matching TRBD2 (6 bases). Germline V CDR1 and CDR2: WSHSY, SAAADI. The CDR3 loop spans 18 amino acids. Trimming shortened V by 7 bases and J by 0 bases, and 22 bases separated the two germline ends. CDR3 sequence reads: CASKNSGLMLSSYNEQFF. CDR3 nucleotides: TGCGCCAGCAAAAATAGCGGATTAATGCTTTCCTCCTACAATGAGCAGTTCTTC.

This clonotype was detected many times. V usage is TRBV2 and J usage is TRBJ2-1; D may be TRBD2 (5 bases). This CDR3 has 12 amino acids. The germline V gene has CDR1 SNHLY and CDR2 FYNNEI. Deletions cut 7 bases from V and 3 bases from J, with 7 bases between. The CDR3 bases are TGTGCCAGCACTCGGGGCTACAATGAGCAGTTCTTC. Translation gives CASTRGYNEQFF.

A word on this clonotype: A read error is possible here, since a much larger clone lies one base away. The V call is TRBV3-1, the J call TRBJ2-3; D is unresolved. The CDR3 consists of 17 residues. V shed 0 bases and J shed 2 bases, with 15 bases lying between them. The V gene's germline CDR1 is LGHDT and CDR2 YNNKEL (reference sequence). The CDR3 reads CASSQERVATLTDTQYF. CDR3 coding DNA: TGTGCCAGCAGCCAAGAACGTGTGGCTACGCTCACAGATACGCAGTATTTT.

The rearrangement links TRBV7-9 to TRBJ1-1; 8 bases fit TRBD1. The CDR3 runs to 15 residues. The germline gives CDR1 SEHNR, CDR2 FQNEAQ (reference sequence). With V trimmed by 6 bases and J by 2 bases, 8 bases remained unmatched. As DNA, the CDR3 is TGTGCCAGCAGATCAGACAGGGGCACTAACACTGAAGCTTTCTTT. This codes for CASRSDRGTNTEAFF.

This clonotype was found a few times. J is TRBJ2-1 and V is TRBV5-1, with D possibly matching TRBD1 (5 bases). Trimming took off 0 bases at V and 6 bases at J, with 7 bases between the two ends. Germline V gene sequence: CDR1 SGHRS, CDR2 YFSETQ. There are 13 residues in the CDR3. CDR3 loop: CASSLDQGNEQFF. The CDR3 DNA reads as TGCGCCAGCAGCTTGGACCAGGGCAATGAGCAGTTCTTC.

The chain employs TRBV11-2 and TRBJ2-4, with 8 bases that match TRBD1. CDR1 SGHAT and CDR2 FQNNGV come from the germline V gene. V was clipped by 7 bases and J by 5 bases; unmatched bases: 4. The CDR3 sequence is 13 residues long. The CDR3 is CASTMTGENIQYF. CDR3 bases: TGTGCCAGCACCATGACAGGGGAAAACATTCAGTACTTC.

There are many counts of this clonotype. The gene calls are TRBV18 and TRBJ1-1, with no clear D. Trimming cost V 2 bases and J 6 bases, with 7 bases left between them. The length of the CDR3 is 12 residues. Per germline, CDR1 KGHSH and CDR2 LQKENI. CDR3: CASSPSTAEAFF. The CDR3 DNA is TGTGCCAGCTCACCATCGACGGCTGAAGCTTTCTTT. Full variable domain (outside the CDR3, taken from reference TRBV18 and TRBJ1-1): NAGVMQNPRHLVRRRGQEARLRCSPMKGHSHVYWYRQLPEEGLKFMVYLQKENIIDESGMPKERFSAEFPKEGPSILRIQQVVRGDSAAYFCASSPSTAEAFFGQGTRLTVV.

This clonotype turned up a few times. The rearrangement joins TRBV2 to TRBJ1-5, with a tentative D call TRBD1 (5 bases). The CDR3 is 15 residues long. CDR1 and CDR2 (germline): SNHLY, FYNNEI. Deletions cut 6 bases from V and 3 bases from J, with 15 bases between. The CDR3: CASRPGQGDNQPQHF. Written as DNA, the CDR3 is TGTGCCAGCAGACCCGGGCAGGGAGACAATCAGCCCCAGCATTTT.

This clonotype occurred once. This rearrangement joins TRBV24-1 to TRBJ1-5; D might be TRBD1 (5 bases). The V end was cut by 3 bases, the J end by 4 bases, with 15 bases between. The CDR3 sequence is 16 residues long. Germline V gene sequence: CDR1 KGHDR, CDR2 SFDVKD. The CDR3 bases are TGTGCCACCAGTGATACAGCGGGGGGGTCTAATCAGCCCCAGCATTTT. Protein: CATSDTAGGSNQPQHF.

The chain carries TRBV5-1 and TRBJ2-3, with 7 bases that match TRBD1. CDR1 is SGHRS and CDR2 is YFSETQ in the germline V gene. The V and J ends lost 4 bases and 4 bases, in that order; junction bases with no gene match: 9. The CDR3 has 15 residues. CDR3 protein: CASSPGTAASDTQYF. For the CDR3, the DNA is TGCGCCAGCAGCCCCGGGACAGCGGCTTCAGATACGCAGTATTTT.

This clonotype was recorded at least ten times. As DNA, the CDR3 is TGTGCCTGGACGGCTGGGGTTACTCTTGCCTATGGCTACACCTTC. This translates into CAWTAGVTLAYGYTF. The chain employs TRBV30 and TRBJ1-2; D is unclear. CDR3 size: 15 residues. V gave up 4 bases and J gave up 4 bases, with 19 bases separating them. Per germline, CDR1 GTSNPN and CDR2 SVGIG (reference sequence).

Details on this clonotype: Since a much larger clone is just one base distant, this may be a read error. The chain carries TRBV14 and TRBJ2-7; possibly TRBD2 for D (6 bases). Germline CDR1 SGHDN, CDR2 FVKESK. The V end lost 3 bases, the J end lost 5 bases, and 17 bases lay between the germline ends. The length of the CDR3 is 15 residues. The chain's CDR3 is CASSQLFLGGHEQYF. For the CDR3, the DNA is TGTGCCAGCAGCCAGTTGTTTCTCGGGGGACACGAGCAGTACTTC. The full variable domain, rest sourced from reference TRBV14 and TRBJ2-7, is EAGVTQFPSHSVIEKGQTVTLRCDPISGHDNLYWYRRVMGKEIKFLLHFVKESKQDESGMPNNRFLAERTGGTYSTLKVQPAELEDSGVYFCASSQLFLGGHEQYFGPGTRLTVT.

This sequence joins TRBV6-2 or TRBV6-3 and TRBJ2-7; D is unclear. The CDR3 covers 14 residues. Trimming left V 2 bases short and J 5 bases short, with 13 bases between. Germline lookup yields CDR1 MNHEY and CDR2 SVGEGT. This CDR3 is CASSYPIGNNEQYF. The CDR3 DNA reads TGTGCCAGCAGTTACCCCATAGGGAACAACGAGCAGTACTTC.

This clonotype was counted between two and nine times. The chain recombines TRBV6-1 with TRBJ2-7; D is uncertain. Germline CDR1 and CDR2: MNHNS and SASEGT. The CDR3 extends over 15 amino acids. The V and J ends lost 6 bases and 3 bases respectively, with 18 bases between them. The DNA of the CDR3 is TGTGCCAGCAGCCGAGAAGCGTCCTCATACTACGAGCAGTACTTC. Residues: CASSREASSYYEQYF.

This clonotype was observed many times. The gene calls are TRBV29-1 and TRBJ2-1; TRBD2 matches 9 bases. Germline V gene lookup returns CDR1 SQVTM and CDR2 ANQGSEA. With V trimmed by 1 base and J by 0 bases, 4 bases remained unmatched. There are 16 residues in the CDR3. For the CDR3, the DNA is TGCAGCGTTGAAGTGGGTAGCGGGAGCTCCTACAATGAGCAGTTCTTC. The encoded protein is CSVEVGSGSSYNEQFF.